The clone carrying this T cell receptor beta chain has a handful of counts. Its antigen remains unknown. With the read ending 3 residues before the CDR3 end, the germline J gene is used to fill in that end. The source of the sample is a study of T cell clonality in common variable immunodeficiency. Study findings and constraints: Compared with healthy controls, CVID subjects showed increased TCRbeta clonality, mostly in about a third. In common variable immunodeficiency, TCR beta chains reportedly carried fewer deletions and N-nucleotide insertions.

TCRdb's copy holds only in-frame clones and misses some; the assay was immunoSEQ multiplex PCR. This sample has just over 15,000 clones and no singletons, with about 12% in the ten largest. CDR3 size: 16 residues. Germline loops: CDR1 MNHEY, CDR2 SVGEGT. V shed 0 bases, J shed 7 bases, and the junction held 9 bases outside the gene matches. CVID subjects were 15 female and 25 to 35 male, aged roughly 8 to 64. All CVID subjects were on immunoglobulin replacement for at least one year. CVID subjects were neither ill nor on immunomodulatory or immunosuppressive medication at sampling. Sequencing was done on a sample of peripheral blood mononuclear cells. The chain has TRBV6-2 or TRBV6-3 and TRBJ2-5; 9 positions match TRBD2. The receptor comes from a human donor with common variable immunodeficiency. The CDR3 here is CASSYSNLAGTVTQYF. Partial CDR3 DNA: TGTGCCAGCAGTTACTCGAACCTAGCGGGGACCGTGACC.